The rows below give T cell receptor beta chains drawn from one sample of a study of blood T cell repertoires in COVID-19. Libraries were prepared by immunoSEQ multiplex PCR; TCRdb keeps only in-frame clonotypes and omits some of them. This table holds some 220,000 clones, around 82% found once. Input material: peripheral blood. The receptor set was obtained from a human donor in a cohort sampled during active COVID-19. Each CDR3 is given with its conserved first and last residue. The D gene is left open where the match is weak. Clone size, where shown, is once, few, many, or a class for clones that have expanded.

cdr3_aa: CASISRQGLSPLHF
cdr3_nt: TGTGCCAGCATTTCAAGACAGGGTCTTTCACCCCTCCACTTT
v_call: TRBV6-5
d_call: TRBD1
j_call: TRBJ1-6
clone_size: .

cdr3_aa: CASGRGSYEQYF
cdr3_nt: TGTGCCAGTGGACGGGGCTCCTACGAGCAGTACTTC
v_call: TRBV11-2
d_call: .
j_call: TRBJ2-7
clone_size: .

cdr3_aa: CASSLTGGANEKLFF
cdr3_nt: TGTGCCAGCAGTCTAACAGGGGGAGCAAATGAAAAACTGTTTTTT
v_call: TRBV27
d_call: TRBD1
j_call: TRBJ1-4
clone_size: .

cdr3_aa: CASSLAGTSGYNEQFF
cdr3_nt: TGCGCCAGCAGCTTGGCGGGGACTAGCGGTTACAATGAGCAGTTCTTC
v_call: TRBV5-1
d_call: TRBD2
j_call: TRBJ2-1
clone_size: .

cdr3_aa: CASSLGTGANSPLHF
cdr3_nt: TGTGCCAGCAGCTTGGGGACAGGGGCTAATTCACCCCTCCACTTT
v_call: TRBV7-6
d_call: TRBD1
j_call: TRBJ1-6
clone_size: .

cdr3_aa: CASSVRGASIHEQYF
cdr3_nt: TGTGCCAGCAGCGTTCGGGGGGCGAGTATCCACGAGCAGTACTTC
v_call: TRBV9
d_call: .
j_call: TRBJ2-7
clone_size: .

cdr3_aa: CAWNLEGSYSGNTIYF
cdr3_nt: TGTGCCTGGAATCTGGAGGGATCCTACTCTGGAAACACCATATATTTT
v_call: TRBV30
d_call: .
j_call: TRBJ1-3
clone_size: .

cdr3_aa: CASSVGAAGSNQPQHF
cdr3_nt: TGTGCCAGCAGCGTAGGGGCTGCGGGTAGCAATCAGCCCCAGCATTTT
v_call: TRBV9
d_call: .
j_call: TRBJ1-5
clone_size: .

cdr3_aa: CASSLTGLTDTQYF
cdr3_nt: TGTGCCAGCAGCTTAACGGGACTCACAGATACGCAGTATTTT
v_call: TRBV11-3
d_call: .
j_call: TRBJ2-3
clone_size: once

cdr3_aa: CASDPSGGAREQYF
cdr3_nt: TGTGCCAGCGACCCTAGCGGGGGGGCTAGGGAGCAGTACTTC
v_call: TRBV6-5
d_call: TRBD2
j_call: TRBJ2-7
clone_size: .

cdr3_aa: CASSKEGQGETQYF
cdr3_nt: TGCGCCAGCAGCAAAGAGGGCCAGGGGGAGACCCAGTACTTC
v_call: TRBV5-1
d_call: .
j_call: TRBJ2-5
clone_size: .

cdr3_aa: CASSHWDRGYGYTF
cdr3_nt: TGTGCCAGCAGCCACTGGGACAGGGGTTATGGCTACACCTTC
v_call: TRBV3-1/TRBV3-2
d_call: TRBD1
j_call: TRBJ1-2
clone_size: .

cdr3_aa: CASSYTGNTDTQYF
cdr3_nt: TGTGCCAGCAGTTACACCGGGAACACAGATACGCAGTATTTT
v_call: TRBV6-2/TRBV6-3
d_call: .
j_call: TRBJ2-3
clone_size: .

cdr3_aa: CASSLTGGAGELFF
cdr3_nt: TGTGCCAGCAGCTTGACCGGGGGAGCGGGGGAGCTGTTTTTT
v_call: TRBV11-3
d_call: .
j_call: TRBJ2-2
clone_size: once

cdr3_aa: CASSTGLNTEAFF
cdr3_nt: TGTGCCAGCAGCACAGGGTTGAACACTGAAGCTTTCTTT
v_call: TRBV12-3/TRBV12-4
d_call: .
j_call: TRBJ1-1
clone_size: .

cdr3_aa: CASSFRDSRDTIYF
cdr3_nt: TGTGCCAGCAGCTTTCGGGACAGTAGGGACACCATATATTTT
v_call: TRBV9
d_call: TRBD1
j_call: TRBJ1-3
clone_size: once

cdr3_aa: CASSLRTGKTEAFF
cdr3_nt: TGTGCCAGCAGCTTGCGGACAGGGAAGACTGAAGCTTTCTTT
v_call: TRBV7-6
d_call: TRBD1
j_call: TRBJ1-1
clone_size: .

cdr3_aa: CASSLSVASQETQYF
cdr3_nt: TGTGCCAGCTCTCTTTCTGTAGCCAGCCAAGAGACCCAGTACTTC
v_call: TRBV18
d_call: .
j_call: TRBJ2-5
clone_size: .

cdr3_aa: CASSPDYMNTEAFF
cdr3_nt: TGTGCCAGCAGTCCGGACTATATGAACACTGAAGCTTTCTTT
v_call: TRBV28
d_call: .
j_call: TRBJ1-1
clone_size: .

cdr3_aa: CASSRSVTSGGAEQYF
cdr3_nt: TGTGCCAGCAGCCGTAGTGTCACTAGCGGGGGGGCAGAGCAGTACTTC
v_call: TRBV4-2
d_call: TRBD2
j_call: TRBJ2-7
clone_size: .

cdr3_aa: CATIEQDRGFGIYGYTF
cdr3_nt: TGTGCCACCATAGAACAAGACAGGGGTTTCGGAATCTATGGCTACACCTTC
v_call: TRBV10-3
d_call: TRBD1
j_call: TRBJ1-2
clone_size: .

cdr3_aa: CATSRDRQGGGYTF
cdr3_nt: TGTGCCACCAGCAGAGATCGGCAGGGAGGTGGCTACACCTTC
v_call: TRBV15
d_call: .
j_call: TRBJ1-2
clone_size: .

cdr3_aa: CASSQDTSSQPQHF
cdr3_nt: TGTGCCAGCAGCCAAGATACGAGTTCTCAGCCCCAGCATTTT
v_call: TRBV3-1/TRBV3-2
d_call: .
j_call: TRBJ1-5
clone_size: once

cdr3_aa: CASSPQTQNTEAFF
cdr3_nt: TGTGCCAGCAGCCCGCAGACACAGAACACTGAAGCTTTCTTT
v_call: TRBV7-3
d_call: .
j_call: TRBJ1-1
clone_size: .

cdr3_aa: CASSIGELAASYNEQFF
cdr3_nt: TGTGCCAGTAGTATAGGGGAACTAGCGGCCTCCTACAATGAGCAGTTCTTC
v_call: TRBV19
d_call: TRBD2
j_call: TRBJ2-1
clone_size: .

cdr3_aa: CASSFGSGRASDTQYF
cdr3_nt: TGTGCCAGCAGCTTTGGGAGCGGGAGGGCCAGTGATACGCAGTATTTT
v_call: TRBV5-4
d_call: TRBD2
j_call: TRBJ2-3
clone_size: .

cdr3_aa: CASSSPDIKNIQYF
cdr3_nt: TGTGCCAGCAGTTCGCCGGACATCAAAAACATTCAGTACTTC
v_call: TRBV28
d_call: .
j_call: TRBJ2-4
clone_size: .

cdr3_aa: CASSQDLGGLTYEQYF
cdr3_nt: TGCGCCAGCAGCCAAGATTTAGGAGGGCTCACCTACGAGCAGTACTTC
v_call: TRBV4-1
d_call: .
j_call: TRBJ2-7
clone_size: .

cdr3_aa: CSYRGLFGNTIYF
cdr3_nt: TGCAGCTACAGGGGGCTGTTTGGAAACACCATATATTTT
v_call: TRBV29-1
d_call: TRBD1
j_call: TRBJ1-3
clone_size: .

cdr3_aa: CASSYLQGVGEQYF
cdr3_nt: TGTGCCAGCAGTTACCTACAGGGGGTTGGCGAGCAGTACTTC
v_call: TRBV6-5
d_call: TRBD1
j_call: TRBJ2-7
clone_size: many

cdr3_aa: CASSGPGLGNTIYF
cdr3_nt: TGTGCCAGCAGCGGACCGGGACTAGGAAACACCATATATTTT
v_call: TRBV9
d_call: .
j_call: TRBJ1-3
clone_size: .

cdr3_aa: CASRPMGGEVDEQYF
cdr3_nt: TGTGCCAGCAGACCAATGGGAGGGGAGGTCGACGAGCAGTACTTC
v_call: TRBV28
d_call: TRBD2
j_call: TRBJ2-7
clone_size: once

cdr3_aa: CAISNKGLAGISYEQYF
cdr3_nt: TGTGCCATCAGCAATAAGGGACTAGCGGGCATCTCCTACGAGCAGTACTTC
v_call: TRBV10-3
d_call: TRBD2
j_call: TRBJ2-7
clone_size: .

cdr3_aa: CASSGGTGYNEQFF
cdr3_nt: TGCGCCAGCAGCGGAGGGACAGGCTACAATGAGCAGTTCTTC
v_call: TRBV5-1
d_call: TRBD1
j_call: TRBJ2-1
clone_size: many

cdr3_aa: CASSLGRGTGELFF
cdr3_nt: TGTGCCAGCAGCTTAGGGCGGGGCACCGGGGAGCTGTTTTTT
v_call: TRBV7-2
d_call: .
j_call: TRBJ2-2
clone_size: .

cdr3_aa: CASSLINYNEQFF
cdr3_nt: TGTGCCAGCAGTTTAATCAACTACAATGAGCAGTTCTTC
v_call: TRBV28
d_call: .
j_call: TRBJ2-1
clone_size: .

cdr3_aa: CASSAPGEAGSQDTQYF
cdr3_nt: TGTGCCAGCAGTGCCCCGGGGGAAGCGGGGAGCCAGGATACGCAGTATTTT
v_call: TRBV28
d_call: TRBD2
j_call: TRBJ2-3
clone_size: .

cdr3_aa: CASTLGAGLTDTQYF
cdr3_nt: TGTGCCAGTACCCTAGGGGCAGGGCTAACAGATACGCAGTATTTT
v_call: TRBV19
d_call: .
j_call: TRBJ2-3
clone_size: .